The 24 T cell receptor beta chains below come from one sample, sequenced in a study of graft-versus-host responses after intestinal transplantation (dated by TCRdb to the early 2020s). These TCRs' antigens remain unknown. In light of the paper, this sample's time point label describes: cells obtained before transplantation from donor or recipient. Library method: the immunoSEQ multiplex PCR assay. Held by TCRdb, this immuneACCESS table contains in-frame sequences only and omits some clones. Under half of the omission traces to an unresolved V gene where checked; the cause of the rest is unknown. The sample has approximately 85,000 clones on record, about 91% of them singletons. The ten biggest clones cover 7.6% of the sample. The sample here was unstimulated CD8+ T cells sorted from spleen or lymph node cells, taken before transplant. Receptors originate from a human donor who was the organ donor for an intestinal transplant.

The chain employs TRBV2 and TRBJ1-2; D ambiguous. Trimming took 8 bases from V and 8 from J, leaving 18 bases between them. CDR1 is SNHLY and CDR2 is FYNNEI in the germline V gene. The CDR3 runs to 13 residues. Written as DNA, the CDR3 is TGTGCCAGCCAAAGTCCTGTCACGTCGGGCTACACCTTC. This gives the protein CASQSPVTSGYTF. The entire variable domain, with the rest obtained from reference TRBV2 and TRBJ1-2, is as follows: EPEVTQTPSHQVTQMGQEVILRCVPISNHLYFYWYRQILGQKVEFLVSFYNNEISEKSEIFDDQFSVERPDGSNFTLKIRSTKLEDSAMYFCASQSPVTSGYTFGSGTRLTVV.

The V call is TRBV29-1, the J call TRBJ1-1, with TRBD1 matching over 7 bases. V was clipped by 3 bases and J by 6 bases; unmatched bases: 4. Germline V gene data show CDR1 as SQVTM and CDR2 as ANQGSEA. The length of the CDR3 is 12 residues. The CDR3 DNA is TGCAGCGTTGATGGAGGGGGCCCTGAAGCTTTCTTT. Protein: CSVDGGGPEAFF.

This chain uses TRBV7-2 with TRBJ1-1; a weak D match, TRBD1 (6 bases). Trimming removed 4 bases from V and 6 bases from J, with 9 bases in between. The V gene's germline CDR1 is SGHTA and CDR2 FQGNSA. The CDR3 runs 12 residues. The CDR3 sequence: CASSYRVPEAFF. In DNA form, the CDR3 reads TGTGCCAGCAGCTACAGGGTCCCTGAAGCTTTCTTT.

V usage is TRBV4-2 and J usage is TRBJ2-7, with D possibly being TRBD2 (5 bases). V lost 8 bases and J lost 5, with 10 bases in between. The CDR3 loop spans 11 amino acids. Germline V gene sequence: CDR1 LGHNA, CDR2 YNFKEQ. CDR3 nucleotides: TGTGCCAGCTCCGGACTCAACGAGCAGTACTTC. Protein product: CASSGLNEQYF.

The gene calls are TRBV9 and TRBJ2-1, with D possibly matching TRBD2 (6 bases). V was cut by 5 bases and J by 6 bases, with 12 bases left in between. The germline CDR1 and CDR2 sequences are SGDLS and YYNGEE. The CDR3 is 13 residues long. The CDR3 coding sequence is TGTGCCAGCAGGCCTGGGGGGAGCAATGAGCAGTTCTTC. This translates into CASRPGGSNEQFF.

J is TRBJ2-7 and V is TRBV10-3, with 7 bases identical to TRBD1. J was trimmed by 0 bases and V by 6 bases; bases with no gene match: 11. CDR3 length: 16 amino acids. Germline CDR1 ENHRY, CDR2 SYGVKD. The CDR3 reads CAISALRGQYSYEQYF. The CDR3 region has the DNA TGTGCCATCAGCGCCTTACGGGGACAGTACTCCTACGAGCAGTACTTC.

A word on this clone: Distinct nucleotide sequences in the sample also encode this CDR3. The genes are TRBV5-3 and TRBJ2-7; TRBD1 matches at 7 bases. TRBV5-3 is treated as an ORF (open reading frame) with a function not yet certain. J gave up 6 bases and V 8 bases, and 11 bases lay outside the gene matches. This CDR3 is built from 13 residues. This CDR3 is CASSRTTGAEQYF. In DNA form, the CDR3 reads TGTGCCAGCAGCCGAACTACAGGGGCCGAGCAGTACTTC.

The chain is built from TRBV18 and TRBJ2-3; D is unclear. Trimming pared 6 bases from V and 0 bases from J, leaving 7 bases between. The CDR3 consists of 13 residues. Per the germline V gene, CDR1 is KGHSH and CDR2 is LQKENI. The CDR3 is CASSLFSTDTQYF. CDR3 DNA: TGTGCCAGCTCTCTCTTTAGCACAGATACGCAGTATTTT.

CDR3 loop: CASSRFNQPQHF. CDR3 nucleotides: TGTGCCAGCAGCCGATTTAATCAGCCCCAGCATTTT. This sequence joins TRBV7-9 and TRBJ1-5; D is unclear. This CDR3 comprises 12 residues. V gave up 5 bases and J gave up 4 bases, with 6 bases separating them. Germline V gene sequence: CDR1 SEHNR, CDR2 FQNEAQ (reference sequence). Complete variable domain (other parts from reference TRBV7-9 and TRBJ1-5): DTGVSQNPRHKITKRGQNVTFRCDPISEHNRLYWYRQTLGQGPEFLTYFQNEAQLEKSRLLSDRFSAERPKGSFSTLEIQRTEQGDSAMYLCASSRFNQPQHFGDGTRLSIL.

The chain couples TRBV7-3 to TRBJ2-1; D is undetermined. V lost 2 bases and J 8 bases, leaving 10 bases between the germline ends. The CDR3 totals 13 residues. The V gene's germline CDR1 is SGHTA and CDR2 FQGTGA. The CDR3 spells CASSLDRNYEQFF. CDR3 sequence (DNA): TGTGCCAGCAGCTTAGATAGAAACTATGAGCAGTTCTTC.

V gene TRBV4-1 combines with J gene TRBJ1-4, with 7 bases matching TRBD1. CDR1 MGHRA and CDR2 YSYEKL come from the germline V gene. V trimming: 2 bases; J trimming: 7 bases; junction bases outside the gene matches: 13. The CDR3 is 17 amino acids. In nucleotides, the CDR3 is TGCGCCAGCAGCCAACTCGGCAACAGGGGCTTGAGTGAAAAACTGTTTTTT. Protein sequence: CASSQLGNRGLSEKLFF.

The gene calls are TRBV5-1 and TRBJ1-3; D is unresolved. The CDR3 covers 16 residues. Trimming stripped 0 bases from V and 5 bases from J, with 15 bases between. The V gene's germline CDR1 is SGHRS and CDR2 YFSETQ. The DNA for the CDR3 is TGCGCCAGCAGCTTGGATAGCCCGTCAACCAGAAACACCATATATTTT. This sequence encodes CASSLDSPSTRNTIYF.

This chain connects TRBV30 to TRBJ1-2; D might be TRBD1 (6 bases). Between the trimmed V and J ends, which lost 3 bases and 4 bases, there was a span of 18 bases. The germline gives CDR1 GTSNPN, CDR2 SVGIG (reference sequence). The CDR3 loop spans 15 amino acids. The chain's CDR3 is CAWRTRRDILYGYTF. Here the CDR3 DNA reads TGTGCCTGGAGGACGAGGAGGGACATACTCTATGGCTACACCTTC. The full variable domain, completed using reference TRBV30 and TRBJ1-2, is SQTIHQWPATLVQPVGSPLSLECTVEGTSNPNLYWYRQAAGRGLQLLFYSVGIGQISSEVPQNLSASRPQDRQFILSSKKLLLSDSGFYLCAWRTRRDILYGYTFGSGTRLTVV.

The chain has TRBV7-9 and TRBJ2-7, with 9 bases that match TRBD1. CDR1 is SEHNR and CDR2 is FQNEAQ in the germline V gene (reference sequence). The CDR3 totals 15 residues. Losses at the gene ends were 5 bases for V and 6 bases for J; bases not matched to a gene: 11. As DNA, the CDR3 is TGTGCCAGCAGCCGTACCGGGACAGGGATCGGCGAGCAGTACTTC. This gives the protein CASSRTGTGIGEQYF.

This chain connects TRBV19 to TRBJ1-3, with 7 bases that match TRBD1. This CDR3 comprises 15 residues. J gave up 2 bases and V 5 bases, and 6 bases lay outside the gene matches. In germline, CDR1 is LNHDA, CDR2 SQIVND (reference sequence). The CDR3 here is CASSSTGSAGNTIYF. CDR3 DNA: TGTGCCAGTAGTTCGACAGGGTCTGCTGGAAACACCATATATTTT. Using reference TRBV19 and TRBJ1-3 for the parts outside the CDR3, the full variable domain is DGGITQSPKYLFRKEGQNVTLSCEQNLNHDAMYWYRQDPGQGLRLIYYSQIVNDFQKGDIAEGYSVSREKKESFPLTVTSAQKNPTAFYLCASSSTGSAGNTIYFGEGSWLTVV.

The rearrangement joins TRBV7-8 to TRBJ1-2; D is ambiguous. Trimming cost V 4 bases and J 4 bases, with 16 bases left between them. The CDR3 is 15 residues long. Germline V gene data show CDR1 as SGHVS and CDR2 as FQNEAQ. CDR3 protein: CASSSEAADPYGYTF. CDR3 sequence (DNA): TGTGCCAGCAGCTCCGAGGCGGCGGACCCCTATGGCTACACCTTC.

About this clone: A read error may produce the germline difference seen at one junction end. The rearrangement uses TRBV6-6 and TRBJ2-5; weak D call: TRBD2 (5 bases). CDR3 length: 13 residues. In germline, CDR1 is MNHNY, CDR2 SVGAGI (reference sequence). CDR3 nucleotide sequence: TGTGCCAGCAGTTTCGGACTGGGAGAGGCCCAGTACTTC. Amino acid sequence: CASSFGLGEAQYF.

This chain joins TRBV19 and TRBJ1-1; D is possibly TRBD1 (5 bases). The CDR3 is 15 amino acids. V lost 7 bases, J lost 0 bases, and 15 bases lay in between. The germline gives CDR1 LNHDA, CDR2 SQIVND (reference sequence). The CDR3 nucleotides read TGTGCCAGTACCCACCGAGGGGACTTGAACACTGAAGCTTTCTTT. Its protein is CASTHRGDLNTEAFF.

This clone appeared a single time. This sequence joins TRBV6-1 and TRBJ2-5; D is uncertain. The V end lost 11 bases, the J end lost 1 base, and 20 bases lay between the germline ends. Looked up from germline, CDR1 is MNHNS and CDR2 is SASEGT. CDR3 length: 15 residues. DNA for the CDR3: TGTGCCTCCCTCCTTAGATTCGGATTCCAAGAGACCCAGTACTTC. Amino acids: CASLLRFGFQETQYF.

The chain recombines TRBV6-5 with TRBJ2-7, with D unclear. Germline V CDR1 and CDR2: MNHEY, SVGAGI. The CDR3 extends over 13 amino acids. V was shortened by 8 bases and J by 0 bases, with 11 bases between the two germline ends. The CDR3 reads CASRPVSSYEQYF. In DNA form, the CDR3 reads TGTGCCAGCCGCCCGGTTAGCTCCTACGAGCAGTACTTC.

CDR3 amino acids: CASSPLVWYEQYF. DNA for the CDR3: TGTGCCAGCTCACCGCTGGTGTGGTACGAGCAGTACTTC. The chain combines TRBV18 with TRBJ2-7; D is ambiguous. The CDR3 consists of 13 residues. Germline V gene lookup returns CDR1 KGHSH and CDR2 LQKENI. V shed 3 bases and J shed 4 bases, with 10 bases lying between them.

The chain joins TRBV19 to TRBJ2-1; 9 bases agree with TRBD2. After removal of 1 base from V and 6 bases from J, the junction contained 10 bases not matched to a gene. The CDR3 extends over 17 amino acids. The germline CDR1 and CDR2 sequences are LNHDA and SQIVND (reference sequence). Here the CDR3 reads CASSIAWGSGSSNEQFF. DNA for the CDR3: TGTGCCAGTAGTATAGCATGGGGTAGCGGGAGTTCCAATGAGCAGTTCTTC.

This chain links TRBV7-9 with TRBJ2-1, with no clear D. The CDR3 totals 15 residues. Germline V gives CDR1 SEHNR, CDR2 FQNEAQ (reference sequence). Trimming took off 0 bases at V and 8 bases at J, with 14 bases between the two ends. CDR3 nucleotides: TGTGCCAGCAGCTTAGCCACCGGACCCTTCGATGAGCAGTTCTTC. Translation gives CASSLATGPFDEQFF.

The genes are TRBV10-2 and TRBJ2-7; 7 bases match TRBD1. The junction had 10 bases not matched to a gene; V was cut back by 6 bases and J by 5 bases. Germline CDR1 is WSHSY and CDR2 is SAAADI. The CDR3 runs 14 residues. CDR3 in amino acids: CASSSGDSPNEQYF. The CDR3 bases are TGCGCCAGCAGCTCCGGGGACAGCCCCAACGAGCAGTACTTC.